A single sample gave rise to the 23 T cell receptor beta chains below, sequenced in a study of CD8 T cells in Susac syndrome. Random-hexamer reverse transcription was applied to roughly 0.5 to 1 ug RNA. MiXCR was run by TCRdb on the immunoSEQ multiplex PCR reads, yielding one entry per CDR3 protein. The sample includes 200,000 or so distinct CDR3 sequences, 90% to 95% seen only once; the top ten take around 0.085%. Sample: CD4+ T cells from PBMCs. The receptors were gathered from a human donor with multiple sclerosis.

CDR3 residues: CSATPAGFYNEQFF. In DNA form, the CDR3 reads TGCAGTGCTACCCCGGCGGGATTCTACAATGAGCAGTTCTTC. The J gene is TRBJ2-1, the V gene TRBV20-1; possibly TRBD2 for D (6 bases). The germline V and J ends were trimmed by 4 bases and 3 bases, with 13 bases remaining between them. The CDR3 has 14 residues. Looked up from germline, CDR1 is DFQATT and CDR2 is SNEGSKA (reference sequence).

The genes are TRBV19 and TRBJ1-1; D may be TRBD1 (5 bases). With 2 bases removed from V and 4 bases from J, the gap between germline ends came to 17 bases. Looked up from germline, CDR1 is LNHDA and CDR2 is SQIVND (reference sequence). This CDR3 spans 16 amino acids. As DNA, the CDR3 is TGTGCCAGTAGTATAATTCAGGGAGAATTCGGCACTGAAGCTTTCTTT. Protein product: CASSIIQGEFGTEAFF.

This clonotype has more than one count but fewer than ten. This rearrangement joins TRBV2 to TRBJ1-1; D may be TRBD1 (5 bases). CDR1 and CDR2 (germline): SNHLY, FYNNEI. Deletions cut 5 bases from V and 6 bases from J, with 7 bases between. This CDR3 region has 11 residues. CDR3 region: CASSQGAEAFF. In nucleotides, the CDR3 is TGTGCCAGCAGTCAGGGCGCTGAAGCTTTCTTT. Combining the CDR3 with reference TRBV2 and TRBJ1-1 gives the whole variable domain EPEVTQTPSHQVTQMGQEVILRCVPISNHLYFYWYRQILGQKVEFLVSFYNNEISEKSEIFDDQFSVERPDGSNFTLKIRSTKLEDSAMYFCASSQGAEAFFGQGTRLTVV.

The V gene is TRBV7-9, the J gene TRBJ2-1; 8 nucleotides agree with TRBD2. The CDR3 is 13 residues long. V dropped 6 bases and J dropped 12; count of bases not matched to a gene: 10. Germline V lookup: CDR1 SEHNR, CDR2 FQNEAQ (reference sequence). DNA of the CDR3: TGTGCCAGCAGTTCCAATAGCGGGGATAGGCAGTTCTTC. Translation: CASSSNSGDRQFF.

The chain recombines TRBV5-6 with TRBJ2-2; D unclear. CDR1 is SGHDT and CDR2 is YYEEEE in the germline V gene. The CDR3 is 12 amino acids. The ends were cut back, 1 base at V and 9 bases at J, with 7 bases in the middle. The CDR3 is CASSLRSWELFF. The CDR3 DNA follows: TGTGCCAGCAGCTTGCGGAGTTGGGAGCTGTTTTTT.

The gene calls are TRBV24-1 and TRBJ2-3; no definite D call. Germline V CDR1 and CDR2: KGHDR, SFDVKD. The CDR3 loop spans 13 amino acids. V lost 6 bases and J lost 0, with 6 bases in between. The CDR3 DNA follows: TGTGCCACCAGTTCTCTCAGCACAGATACGCAGTATTTT. Its protein is CATSSLSTDTQYF.

The V call is TRBV6-5, the J call TRBJ1-2; 7 bases fit TRBD1. The CDR3 sequence is 14 residues long. The V segment lost 0 bases and the J segment 3 bases; nucleotides outside the gene matches: 1. Looked up from germline, CDR1 is MNHEY and CDR2 is SVGAGI. The CDR3: CASSYSGQHYGYTF. As DNA, the CDR3 is TGTGCCAGCAGTTACTCGGGACAGCACTATGGCTACACCTTC.

The chain combines TRBV24-1 with TRBJ2-5; 7 bases line up with TRBD1. The trim removed 3 bases at V and 1 base at J, leaving 4 bases unmatched. The CDR3 has 15 amino acids. Germline V gene lookup returns CDR1 KGHDR and CDR2 SFDVKD. CDR3 in DNA: TGTGCCACCAGTGATCAGGACAGGCCCCAAGAGACCCAGTACTTC. Encoded protein: CATSDQDRPQETQYF.

The chain uses TRBV29-1 and TRBJ1-1, with no clear D. Trimming shortened V by 4 bases and J by 5 bases, and 14 bases separated the two germline ends. CDR1 is SQVTM and CDR2 is ANQGSEA in the germline V gene. CDR3 size: 13 residues. CDR3 loop: CSVAPGVRTEAFF. CDR3 sequence (DNA): TGCAGCGTTGCCCCTGGAGTAAGAACTGAAGCTTTCTTT.

The V call is TRBV12-3 or TRBV12-4, the J call TRBJ2-5; D gene ambiguous. V lost 6 bases to trimming and J lost 2 bases, with 13 bases between them. The CDR3 is made up of 14 amino acids. CDR3 in DNA: TGTGCCAGCAGCCCTTCCACTGCTCAAGAGACCCAGTACTTC. Its protein is CASSPSTAQETQYF.

The CDR3 nucleotides read TGTGCCAGCAGGGACAGGGGGGATGGCTACACCTTC. Residues: CASRDRGDGYTF. V gene TRBV2 combines with J gene TRBJ1-2; 10 bases fit TRBD1. Germline loops: CDR1 SNHLY, CDR2 FYNNEI. V lost 6 bases and J lost 6; bases outside the gene matches: 1. There are 12 residues in the CDR3. The complete variable domain, with remaining parts taken from reference TRBV2 and TRBJ1-2, reads EPEVTQTPSHQVTQMGQEVILRCVPISNHLYFYWYRQILGQKVEFLVSFYNNEISEKSEIFDDQFSVERPDGSNFTLKIRSTKLEDSAMYFCASRDRGDGYTFGSGTRLTVV.

The gene calls are TRBV29-1 and TRBJ2-3, with TRBD2 matching 8 bases. Germline CDR1 SQVTM, CDR2 ANQGSEA. V trimming: 7 bases; J trimming: 0 bases; junction bases outside the gene matches: 3. CDR3 length equals 13 residues. The CDR3 nucleotides are TGCAGCGCCAAGCGGGGGAGCACAGATACGCAGTATTTT. Protein product: CSAKRGSTDTQYF.

CDR3 loop: CASSHTSGGRNEQYF. The DNA of the CDR3 is TGTGCCAGCAGCCATACTAGCGGGGGGAGGAACGAGCAGTACTTC. The rearrangement uses TRBV4-2 and TRBJ2-7; 12 nucleotides align to TRBD2. The CDR3 spans 15 residues. Germline V lookup: CDR1 LGHNA, CDR2 YNFKEQ. Unmatched junction bases numbered 5, after V lost 3 bases and J lost 5 bases.

The chain employs TRBV20-1 and TRBJ2-7; 10 bases match TRBD1. Germline CDR1 is DFQATT and CDR2 is SNEGSKA (reference sequence). The V gene end was trimmed by 6 bases and the J gene end by 0 bases; junction bases not matched to a gene: 20. The CDR3 consists of 19 residues. The CDR3 DNA follows: TGCAGTGCCCGGGCAGTCCCCCCCGCCCGGGACAGGGGCTCCTACGAGCAGTACTTC. Translated: CSARAVPPARDRGSYEQYF.

V and J are TRBV20-1 and TRBJ1-6, with TRBD1 matching over 8 bases. Trimming removed 6 bases from V and 8 bases from J; junction bases left unmatched: 12. CDR1 DFQATT and CDR2 SNEGSKA come from the germline V gene (reference sequence). The CDR3 is made up of 15 amino acids. The DNA for the CDR3 is TGCAGTGCCAGACCCCGGGAGACAGGGGATTCACCCCTCCACTTT. The encoded protein is CSARPRETGDSPLHF.

The chain carries TRBV7-9 and TRBJ2-7; D unresolved. Germline assignment: CDR1 SEHNR and CDR2 FQNEAQ (reference sequence). The germline V and J ends were trimmed by 5 bases and 0 bases, with 14 bases remaining between them. The CDR3 is 15 residues long. The CDR3 protein is CASSAHISLSYEQYF. DNA for the CDR3: TGTGCCAGCAGCGCACACATCAGCCTCTCCTACGAGCAGTACTTC. Full variable domain (outside the CDR3, taken from reference TRBV7-9 and TRBJ2-7): DTGVSQNPRHKITKRGQNVTFRCDPISEHNRLYWYRQTLGQGPEFLTYFQNEAQLEKSRLLSDRFSAERPKGSFSTLEIQRTEQGDSAMYLCASSAHISLSYEQYFGPGTRLTVT.

This chain connects TRBV4-1 to TRBJ1-1; D is unclear. CDR3 size: 14 residues. Looked up from germline, CDR1 is MGHRA and CDR2 is YSYEKL. Trimming took 0 bases from V and 4 from J, leaving 9 bases between them. CDR3: CASSQDPTSTEAFF. CDR3 sequence (DNA): TGCGCCAGCAGCCAAGACCCGACGAGCACTGAAGCTTTCTTT.

The J gene is TRBJ2-5, the V gene TRBV9, with D possibly TRBD2 on 6 matching bases. V lost 3 bases and J 2 bases, leaving 11 bases between the germline ends. CDR3 length: 14 amino acids. The germline gives CDR1 SGDLS, CDR2 YYNGEE. CDR3 loop: CASSGRGVQETQYF. The CDR3 region has the DNA TGTGCCAGCAGCGGGAGGGGAGTACAAGAGACCCAGTACTTC.

The chain carries TRBV30 and TRBJ1-6; no clear D. The CDR3 covers 13 residues. Deletions cut 0 bases from V and 5 bases from J, with 5 bases between. Germline CDR1 reads GTSNPN; CDR2 reads SVGIG (reference sequence). This chain's CDR3 is CAWSVRNNSPLHF. CDR3 DNA sequence: TGTGCCTGGAGTGTGCGGAATAATTCACCCCTCCACTTT.

The V call is TRBV30, the J call TRBJ2-4; D call uncertain. The V gene's germline CDR1 is GTSNPN and CDR2 SVGIG (reference sequence). Trimming took off 0 bases at V and 2 bases at J, with 5 bases between the two ends. This CDR3 spans 13 amino acids. The CDR3, as DNA: TGTGCCTGGAGTGTCGGGTCCAAAAACATTCAGTACTTC. It encodes CAWSVGSKNIQYF.

This clonotype showed up just once. The chain carries TRBV20-1 and TRBJ2-3; 10 bases map to TRBD2. V dropped 0 bases and J dropped 3; count of bases not matched to a gene: 6. The CDR3 loop spans 16 amino acids. Germline V gives CDR1 DFQATT, CDR2 SNEGSKA (reference sequence). DNA for the CDR3: TGCAGTGCTAGAGAGTGGCTAGCGGGGGTAACAGATACGCAGTATTTT. Translated, it gives CSAREWLAGVTDTQYF.

V is TRBV2 and J is TRBJ2-2; D is unresolved. This CDR3 is 13 amino acids long. V lost 6 bases to trimming and J lost 4 bases, with 9 bases between them. Germline V gene lookup returns CDR1 SNHLY and CDR2 FYNNEI. Here the CDR3 DNA reads TGTGCCAGCAGGAAGACGGGCACCGGGGAGCTGTTTTTT. Protein product: CASRKTGTGELFF.

V is TRBV5-4 and J is TRBJ2-7, with TRBD1 matching over 7 bases. With V trimmed by 2 bases and J by 0 bases, 2 bases remained unmatched. This CDR3 comprises 14 residues. The germline V gene encodes CDR1 SGHNT and CDR2 YYREEE (reference sequence). CDR3 sequence: CASSLQGTSYEQYF. Here the CDR3 DNA reads TGTGCCAGCAGCTTACAGGGGACCTCCTACGAGCAGTACTTC.